What follows describes a single T cell receptor (beta chain). Its antigen remains unknown. Repertoires were generated with immunoSEQ multiplex PCR, while TCRdb's copy carries only in-frame clones and drops some. The sample comprises around 150,000 clones, about nine tenths of which are singletons, and approximately 3.6% rests with the top ten. The CDR3 extends over 14 amino acids. Germline values: CDR1 GTSNPN, CDR2 SVGIG (reference sequence). The V end lost 5 bases, the J end lost 11 bases, and 24 bases lay between the germline ends. The source of the sample is a study of T cell responses to AZD1222 COVID-19 vaccine. Findings of the study overall: CD4 TCRs covered the whole spike, strongest at regions 160-218 and 743-854. Within unmutated variant regions lay the reported targets of nearly half of spike-specific TCRs. White British people made up most donors, females outnumbered males, and clonal diversity was possibly underestimated.

The chain links TRBV30 to TRBJ2-5; D may be TRBD2 (7 bases). This sequence was found in an adult in good health. The source material was peripheral blood, sampled on day 0 of MenACWY control vaccination. In DNA, the CDR3 is TGTGCCTGGGGGGGCGATAGAGCGGGGCTTAAGCAGTACTTC. It encodes CAWGGDRAGLKQYF.